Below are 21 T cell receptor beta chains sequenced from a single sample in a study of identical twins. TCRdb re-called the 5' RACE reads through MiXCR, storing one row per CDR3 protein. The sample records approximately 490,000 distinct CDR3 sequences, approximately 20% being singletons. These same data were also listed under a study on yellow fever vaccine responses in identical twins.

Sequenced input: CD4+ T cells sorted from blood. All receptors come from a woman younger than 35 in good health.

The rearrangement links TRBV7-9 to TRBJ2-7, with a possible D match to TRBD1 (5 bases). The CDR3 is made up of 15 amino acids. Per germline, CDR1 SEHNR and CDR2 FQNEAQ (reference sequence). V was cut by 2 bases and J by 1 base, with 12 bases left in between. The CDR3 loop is CASSLFQGTSYEQYV. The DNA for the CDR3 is TGTGCCAGCAGCTTATTCCAGGGTACTTCCTACGAGCAGTACGTC.

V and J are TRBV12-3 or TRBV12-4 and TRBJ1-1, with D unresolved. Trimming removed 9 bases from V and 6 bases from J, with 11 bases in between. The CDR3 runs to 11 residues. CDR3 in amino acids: CASTIGAEAFF. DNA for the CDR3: TGTGCCAGTACTATTGGGGCTGAAGCTTTCTTT.

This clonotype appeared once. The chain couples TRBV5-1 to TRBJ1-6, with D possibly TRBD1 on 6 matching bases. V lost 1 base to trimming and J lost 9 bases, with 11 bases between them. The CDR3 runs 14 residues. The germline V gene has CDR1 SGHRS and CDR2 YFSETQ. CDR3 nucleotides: TGCGCCAGCAGCTTGACAGGGCCCGTTTCACCCCTCCACTTT. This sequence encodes CASSLTGPVSPLHF. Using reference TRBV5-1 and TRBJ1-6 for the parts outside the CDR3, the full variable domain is KAGVTQTPRYLIKTRGQQVTLSCSPISGHRSVSWYQQTPGQGLQFLFEYFSETQRNKGNFPGRFSGRQFSNSRSEMNVSTLELGDSALYLCASSLTGPVSPLHFGNGTRLTVT.

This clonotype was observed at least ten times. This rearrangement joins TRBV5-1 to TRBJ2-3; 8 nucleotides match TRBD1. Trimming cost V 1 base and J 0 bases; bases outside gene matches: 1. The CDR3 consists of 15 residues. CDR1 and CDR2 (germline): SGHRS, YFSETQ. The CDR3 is CASSLQGASTDTQYF. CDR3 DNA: TGCGCCAGCAGCTTGCAGGGGGCTAGCACAGATACGCAGTATTTT.

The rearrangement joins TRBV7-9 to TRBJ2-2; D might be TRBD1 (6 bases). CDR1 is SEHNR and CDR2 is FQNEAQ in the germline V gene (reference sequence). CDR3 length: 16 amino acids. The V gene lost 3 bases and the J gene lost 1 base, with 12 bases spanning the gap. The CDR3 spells CASSFRGTKNTGELFF. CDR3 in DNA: TGTGCCAGCAGCTTTCGTGGGACAAAGAACACCGGGGAGCTGTTTTTT.

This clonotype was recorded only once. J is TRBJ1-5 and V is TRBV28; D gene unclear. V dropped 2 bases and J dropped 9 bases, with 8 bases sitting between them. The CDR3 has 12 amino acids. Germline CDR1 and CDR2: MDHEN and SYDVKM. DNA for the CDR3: TGTGCCAGCAGTTTAGGGTGTACGCCCCAGCATTTT. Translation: CASSLGCTPQHF.

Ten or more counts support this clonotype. CDR3: CASSLSTNTEAFF. The CDR3 region has the DNA TGTGCCAGCAGCTTGTCCACGAACACTGAAGCTTTCTTT. The V call is TRBV5-5, the J call TRBJ1-1; D is unclear. Germline V gene lookup returns CDR1 SGHKS and CDR2 YYEKEE (reference sequence). The CDR3 spans 13 residues. Trimming cost V 1 base and J 1 base, with 5 bases left between them.

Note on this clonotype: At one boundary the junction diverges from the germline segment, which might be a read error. The CDR3 bases are TGTGTCACCAGCGGCCAACACAGGGAAGCCTACAATGAGCAGTTCTTC. This sequence encodes CVTSGQHREAYNEQFF. J is TRBJ2-1 and V is TRBV15, with TRBD1 as a possible D gene (6 bases). The V gene's germline CDR1 is LNHNV and CDR2 YYDKDF (reference sequence). The CDR3 contains 16 residues.

DNA for the CDR3: TGTGCCAGCAGCCGGGGACTAGCGGGAAGCCCCCGAATCTACGAGCAGTACTTC. It translates to CASSRGLAGSPRIYEQYF. The chain joins TRBV7-8 to TRBJ2-7; 13 nucleotides match TRBD2. Germline V gene data show CDR1 as SGHVS and CDR2 as FQNEAQ. Losses at the gene ends were 5 bases for V and 3 bases for J; bases not matched to a gene: 13. The CDR3 extends over 18 amino acids.

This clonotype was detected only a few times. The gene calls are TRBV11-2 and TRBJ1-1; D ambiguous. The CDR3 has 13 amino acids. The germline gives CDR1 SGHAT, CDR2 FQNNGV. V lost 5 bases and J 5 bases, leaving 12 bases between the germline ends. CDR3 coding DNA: TGTGCCAGCAGCCCAGACCCGGGGACTGAAGCTTTCTTT. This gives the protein CASSPDPGTEAFF.

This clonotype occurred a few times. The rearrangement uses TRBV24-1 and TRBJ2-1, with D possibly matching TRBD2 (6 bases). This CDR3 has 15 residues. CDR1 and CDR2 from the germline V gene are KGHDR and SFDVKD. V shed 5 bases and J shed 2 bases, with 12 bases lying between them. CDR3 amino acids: CATSGGVGAYNEQFF. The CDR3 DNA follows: TGTGCCACCAGTGGGGGGGTAGGGGCCTACAATGAGCAGTTCTTC.

For the CDR3, the DNA is TGTGCCAGCAAGGGGGAAGAGACCCAGTACTTC. Translated: CASKGEETQYF. The rearrangement links TRBV2 to TRBJ2-5, with a weak D call TRBD1 (6 bases). The germline V and J ends were trimmed by 7 bases and 3 bases, with 6 bases remaining between them. In germline, CDR1 is SNHLY, CDR2 FYNNEI. The CDR3 spans 11 residues.

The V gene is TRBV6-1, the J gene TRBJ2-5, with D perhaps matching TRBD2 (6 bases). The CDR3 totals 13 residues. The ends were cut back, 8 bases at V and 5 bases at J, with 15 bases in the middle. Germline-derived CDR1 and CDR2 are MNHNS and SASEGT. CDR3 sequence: CASGRGLGETQYF. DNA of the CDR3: TGTGCCAGCGGTCGGGGGTTGGGGGAGACCCAGTACTTC.

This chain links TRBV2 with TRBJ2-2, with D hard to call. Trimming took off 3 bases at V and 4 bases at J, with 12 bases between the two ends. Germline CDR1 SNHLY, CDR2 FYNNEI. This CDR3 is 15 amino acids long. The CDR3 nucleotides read TGTGCCAGCAGTGAGGGTTTACTCCTCACCGGGGAGCTGTTTTTT. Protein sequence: CASSEGLLLTGELFF.

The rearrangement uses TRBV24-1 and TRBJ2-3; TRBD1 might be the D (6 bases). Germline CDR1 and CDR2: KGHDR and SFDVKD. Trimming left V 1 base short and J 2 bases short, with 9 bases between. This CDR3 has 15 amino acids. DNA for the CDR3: TGTGCCACCAGTGATTTCGGACAGAACACAGATACGCAGTATTTT. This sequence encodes CATSDFGQNTDTQYF.

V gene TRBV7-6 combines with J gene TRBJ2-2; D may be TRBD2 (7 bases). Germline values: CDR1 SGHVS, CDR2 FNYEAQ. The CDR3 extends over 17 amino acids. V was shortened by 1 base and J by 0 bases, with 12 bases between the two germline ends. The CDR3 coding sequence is TGTGCCAGCAGCTTAGTGGGGGGGCAGGCGAACACCGGGGAGCTGTTTTTT. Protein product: CASSLVGGQANTGELFF.

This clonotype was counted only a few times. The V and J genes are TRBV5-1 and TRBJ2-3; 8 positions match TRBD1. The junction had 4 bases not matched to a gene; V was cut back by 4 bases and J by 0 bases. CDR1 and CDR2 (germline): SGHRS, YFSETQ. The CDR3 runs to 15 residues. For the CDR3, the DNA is TGCGCCAGCAGCCAGCGACAGGGGAGCACAGATACGCAGTATTTT. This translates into CASSQRQGSTDTQYF.

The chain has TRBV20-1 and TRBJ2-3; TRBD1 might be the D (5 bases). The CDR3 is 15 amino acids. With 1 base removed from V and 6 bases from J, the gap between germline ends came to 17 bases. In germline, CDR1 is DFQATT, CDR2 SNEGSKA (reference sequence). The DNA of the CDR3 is TGCAGTGCTAGAGGGCAAGGGGTGGGCCAGGATACGCAGTATTTT. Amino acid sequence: CSARGQGVGQDTQYF.

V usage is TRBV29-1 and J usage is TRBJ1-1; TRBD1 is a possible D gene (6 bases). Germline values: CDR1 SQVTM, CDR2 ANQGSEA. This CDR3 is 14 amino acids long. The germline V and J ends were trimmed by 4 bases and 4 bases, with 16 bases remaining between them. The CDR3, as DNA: TGCAGCGTTGTCCCGGGGGCCGAAGGCACTGAAGCTTTCTTT. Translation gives CSVVPGAEGTEAFF.

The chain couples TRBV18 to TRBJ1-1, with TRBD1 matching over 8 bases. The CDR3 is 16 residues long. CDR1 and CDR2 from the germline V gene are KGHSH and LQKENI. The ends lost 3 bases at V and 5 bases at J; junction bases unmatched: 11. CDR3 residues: CASSPPNPGQDTEAFF. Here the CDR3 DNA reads TGTGCCAGCTCACCTCCAAATCCGGGACAGGATACTGAAGCTTTCTTT.

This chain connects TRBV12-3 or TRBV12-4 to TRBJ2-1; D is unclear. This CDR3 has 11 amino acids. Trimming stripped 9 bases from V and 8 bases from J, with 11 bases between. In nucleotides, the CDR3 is TGTGCCAGTGGGTTGAGTTATGAGCAGTTCTTC. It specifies CASGLSYEQFF.